This T cell receptor (beta chain) was identified in a study of CD8+ T cells in alopecia areata. The study's findings and limits: For lesional scalp, especially alopecia totalis/universalis, clonality was higher than in normal scalp. Scalp samples also yield sequences of resident alphabeta T cells from normal skin.

Germline V gene sequence: CDR1 MDHEN, CDR2 SYDVKM. V lost 6 bases and J 1 base, leaving 9 bases between the germline ends. This CDR3 is built from 13 residues. Once RNA had been extracted, it was reverse transcribed into cDNA to act as the sequencing template. The repertoire was sequenced with immunoSEQ multiplex PCR; TCRdb's copy has only in-frame clones and lacks some. The sample lists more than 95,000 clones, around three fifths occurring once. This clone has only a few counts. The antigen remains unidentified. The gene calls are TRBV28 and TRBJ1-1; D remains unclear. Input material: CD4+ T cells sorted from blood. This receptor was identified in a human donor in good health. The CDR3 loop reads CASSQDTNTEAFF. The DNA for the CDR3 is TGTGCCAGCAGCCAAGACACGAACACTGAAGCTTTCTTT.